This entry concerns a single T cell receptor (beta chain). A read error may account for a junction end that differs from germline. This sample is part of a study of cytomegalovirus exposure and HLA in healthy donors. Germline CDR1 SEHNR, CDR2 FQNEAQ (reference sequence). This CDR3 is 15 amino acids long. Both 60 Vbeta primers and 13 Jbeta primers went into the PCR. Produced via immunoSEQ multiplex PCR; TCRdb's table is partial and in-frame only. Its listing shows about 120,000 clones. What was sequenced was PBMCs. The TCR was taken from a young man in good health and CMV-seronegative. The V and J genes are TRBV7-9 and TRBJ2-3, with TRBD2 matching over 12 bases. CDR3 sequence (DNA): TGTGCCAGCAGCCTAGCGGGAGGGCCGGGTGATACGCAGTATTTT. The encoded protein is CASSLAGGPGDTQYF.